Each of the 21 T cell receptor beta chains below was sequenced from the same sample in a study of blood T cell repertoires in COVID-19. The table came from immunoSEQ multiplex PCR; TCRdb's copy has only in-frame clones and leaves some out. The sample shows roughly 97,000 clones, 70% to 85% of them seen only once. Sequencing was performed on peripheral blood. The receptor set was obtained from a man aged 70-80 years with acute or convalescent COVID-19.

The J gene is TRBJ2-5, the V gene TRBV6-2 or TRBV6-3; a weak D match, TRBD1 (5 bases). Germline loops: CDR1 MNHEY, CDR2 SVGEGT. V lost 3 bases, J lost 1 base, and 15 bases lay in between. The CDR3 loop spans 16 amino acids. CDR3 loop: CASSYGRQGGQETQYF. Written as DNA, the CDR3 is TGTGCCAGCAGTTATGGCCGGCAGGGTGGCCAAGAGACCCAGTACTTC.

This chain joins TRBV7-9 and TRBJ2-2, with TRBD1 identical over 9 bases. From germline, CDR1 is SEHNR and CDR2 FQNEAQ (reference sequence). CDR3 length equals 17 residues. V was clipped by 5 bases and J by 5 bases; unmatched bases: 12. CDR3 nucleotide sequence: TGTGCCAGCAGCCCTCTTATACAGGGGGCCGGGACCGGGGAGCTGTTTTTT. Amino acids: CASSPLIQGAGTGELFF.

The chain's CDR3 is CASSVAHSRSDYGYTF. In nucleotides, the CDR3 is TGTGCCAGCAGCGTAGCTCACAGTCGATCAGACTATGGCTACACCTTC. The J gene is TRBJ1-2, the V gene TRBV9; D is uncertain. V was pared by 0 bases and J by 3 bases, with 15 bases between. The length of the CDR3 is 16 residues. The germline V gene encodes CDR1 SGDLS and CDR2 YYNGEE.

The chain combines TRBV10-1 with TRBJ2-5; D is undetermined. V lost 1 base and J 1 base, leaving 10 bases between the germline ends. Germline CDR1 reads WNHNN; CDR2 reads SYGVQD (reference sequence). The CDR3 length is 15 residues. The CDR3: CASSEYRSGQETQYF. CDR3 DNA: TGCGCCAGCAGTGAGTACAGATCTGGCCAAGAGACCCAGTACTTC.

The gene calls are TRBV5-6 and TRBJ1-1; D unclear. The V gene's germline CDR1 is SGHDT and CDR2 YYEEEE. V lost 2 bases, J lost 5 bases, and 13 bases lay in between. This CDR3 comprises 14 residues. Here the CDR3 reads CASSLAGGGTEAFF. The CDR3 nucleotides read TGTGCCAGCAGCTTAGCAGGAGGAGGAACTGAAGCTTTCTTT. Filled out from reference TRBV5-6 and TRBJ1-1, the complete variable domain reads DAGVTQSPTHLIKTRGQQVTLRCSPKSGHDTVSWYQQALGQGPQFIFQYYEEEERQRGNFPDRFSGHQFPNYSSELNVNALLLGDSALYLCASSLAGGGTEAFFGQGTRLTVV.

The chain carries TRBV4-2 and TRBJ1-4, with D maybe TRBD1 (6 bases). V was shortened by 4 bases and J by 7 bases, with 19 bases between the two germline ends. The CDR3 runs 16 residues. The germline V gene has CDR1 LGHNA and CDR2 YNFKEQ. The DNA of the CDR3 is TGTGCCAGCAGCCCTTATGACACCATAGGGGGTGAAAAACTGTTTTTT. Translating gives CASSPYDTIGGEKLFF.

This clone was recorded a few times. The CDR3, as DNA: TGTGCCAGCAGCTCAATGGGGCCCGGGCAGTACACCTTC. Protein product: CASSSMGPGQYTF. The rearrangement uses TRBV5-4 and TRBJ1-2; tentatively, D is TRBD1 (5 bases). Between the trimmed V and J ends, which lost 3 bases and 11 bases, there was a span of 17 bases. The CDR3 loop spans 13 amino acids. Per germline, CDR1 SGHNT and CDR2 YYREEE (reference sequence).

The CDR3 DNA is TGCAGCGTTGGAGGGACAGGGGTTTATGGCTACACCTTC. Translated: CSVGGTGVYGYTF. The V and J genes are TRBV29-1 and TRBJ1-2; 10 bases align to TRBD1. CDR1 is SQVTM, CDR2 ANQGSEA, per germline. This CDR3 spans 13 amino acids. Trimming at V came to 4 bases and at J to 5 bases, leaving 4 bases not matched to a gene. Filled out from reference TRBV29-1 and TRBJ1-2, the complete variable domain reads SAVISQKPSRDICQRGTSLTIQCQVDSQVTMMFWYRQQPGQSLTLIATANQGSEATYESGFVIDKFPISRPNLTFSTLTVSNMSPEDSSIYLCSVGGTGVYGYTFGSGTRLTVV.

In this sample, this clone turned up once. The V gene is TRBV18, the J gene TRBJ1-4, with 7 bases that match TRBD1. Germline V gives CDR1 KGHSH, CDR2 LQKENI. The CDR3 has 15 residues. J lost 6 bases, V lost 3 bases, and 7 bases had no gene match. CDR3 amino acids: CASSPGDRVHEKLFF. CDR3 coding DNA: TGTGCCAGCTCACCGGGAGACAGGGTTCATGAAAAACTGTTTTTT.

The chain combines TRBV7-8 with TRBJ2-3, with D possibly TRBD1 on 5 matching bases. Germline CDR1 reads SGHVS; CDR2 reads FQNEAQ. The V gene lost 4 bases and the J gene lost 5 bases, with 10 bases spanning the gap. The CDR3 has 13 residues. Written as DNA, the CDR3 is TGTGCCAGCAGCTGGTCCAGGGTAGATACGCAGTATTTT. Its translation is CASSWSRVDTQYF.

V gene TRBV7-8 combines with J gene TRBJ1-5; TRBD1 matches at 7 bases. The length of the CDR3 is 16 residues. With V trimmed by 6 bases and J by 5 bases, 13 bases remained unmatched. CDR1 is SGHVS, CDR2 FQNEAQ, per germline. CDR3 bases: TGTGCCAGCAGTCGTCTCAGGGGGATCGAGGATCAGCCCCAGCATTTT. It specifies CASSRLRGIEDQPQHF. Full variable domain (rest looked up from reference TRBV7-8 and TRBJ1-5): GAGVSQSPRYKVAKRGQDVALRCDPISGHVSLFWYQQALGQGPEFLTYFQNEAQLDKSGLPSDRFFAERPEGSVSTLKIQRTQQEDSAVYLCASSRLRGIEDQPQHFGDGTRLSIL.

This rearrangement joins TRBV6-2 or TRBV6-3 to TRBJ1-2; tentatively, D is TRBD1 (6 bases). V was shortened by 6 bases and J by 0 bases, with 17 bases between the two germline ends. Germline V gene lookup returns CDR1 MNHEY and CDR2 SVGEGT. The CDR3 is made up of 16 amino acids. Here the CDR3 reads CASSSRGRTANYGYTF. The DNA for the CDR3 is TGTGCCAGCAGCTCTCGAGGACGGACAGCTAACTATGGCTACACCTTC.

The chain recombines TRBV18 with TRBJ2-1, with 9 bases lining up with TRBD2. Germline CDR1 and CDR2: KGHSH and LQKENI. The CDR3 covers 15 residues. The ends lost 3 bases at V and 8 bases at J; junction bases unmatched: 8. The DNA for the CDR3 is TGTGCCAGCTCACCCGGGGTAGCGGGAGTTGATGAGCAGTTCTTC. Protein product: CASSPGVAGVDEQFF. Together with reference TRBV18 and TRBJ2-1, the CDR3 gives the full variable domain: NAGVMQNPRHLVRRRGQEARLRCSPMKGHSHVYWYRQLPEEGLKFMVYLQKENIIDESGMPKERFSAEFPKEGPSILRIQQVVRGDSAAYFCASSPGVAGVDEQFFGPGTRLTVL.

The chain employs TRBV25-1 and TRBJ2-4, with D maybe TRBD1 (5 bases). This CDR3 spans 13 amino acids. Germline CDR1 and CDR2: MGHDK and SYGVNS. The V gene lost 4 bases and the J gene lost 8 bases, with 12 bases spanning the gap. CDR3 amino acids: CASSGGMGHIQYF. The CDR3, as DNA: TGTGCCAGCAGTGGTGGGATGGGGCACATTCAGTACTTC. The full variable domain, with the rest looked up from reference TRBV25-1 and TRBJ2-4, is EADIYQTPRYLVIGTGKKITLECSQTMGHDKMYWYQQDPGMELHLIHYSYGVNSTEKGDLSSESTVSRIRTEHFPLTLESARPSHTSQYLCASSGGMGHIQYFGAGTRLSVL.

The J gene is TRBJ2-1, the V gene TRBV3-1 (or the pseudogene TRBV3-2), with D maybe TRBD1 (7 bases). The germline V gene has CDR1 LGHDT and CDR2 YNNKEL (reference sequence). The CDR3 is 15 amino acids. V shed 2 bases and J shed 2 bases, with 10 bases lying between them. This CDR3 reads CASSQSGGPYNEQFF. The CDR3 DNA is TGTGCCAGCAGCCAATCAGGGGGGCCCTACAATGAGCAGTTCTTC.

J is TRBJ1-6 and V is TRBV30, with no clear D. Trimming took off 3 bases at V and 0 bases at J, with 6 bases between the two ends. CDR1 is GTSNPN and CDR2 is SVGIG in the germline V gene (reference sequence). The CDR3 contains 14 residues. CDR3 nucleotide sequence: TGTGCCTGGAGGGAGAGCTCCTATAATTCACCCCTCCACTTT. Its protein is CAWRESSYNSPLHF.

The V gene is TRBV5-1, the J gene TRBJ1-2; D is possibly TRBD1 (6 bases). This CDR3 is built from 14 residues. From germline, CDR1 is SGHRS and CDR2 YFSETQ. Trimming pared 1 base from V and 6 bases from J, leaving 13 bases between. The DNA of the CDR3 is TGCGCCAGCAGCTTGCGGCAGGGGATAGATGGCTACACCTTC. It yields the protein CASSLRQGIDGYTF.

The chain couples TRBV9 to TRBJ2-7, with 9 bases aligning to TRBD1. With 4 bases clipped from V and 1 base from J, the junction kept 6 bases outside the gene matches. This CDR3 contains 15 residues. Germline V lookup: CDR1 SGDLS, CDR2 YYNGEE. The CDR3 nucleotides are TGTGCCAGCAGCACGGCCGGGACAGGGTCCTACGAGCAGTACTTC. Amino acids: CASSTAGTGSYEQYF.

This chain's CDR3 is CASREDTEAFF. CDR3 in DNA: TGTGCCTCCAGGGAGGACACTGAAGCTTTCTTT. The chain joins TRBV30 to TRBJ1-1, with D maybe TRBD1 (5 bases). Germline V gene lookup returns CDR1 GTSNPN and CDR2 SVGIG (reference sequence). Between the trimmed V and J ends, which lost 7 bases and 3 bases, there was a span of 9 bases. This CDR3 has 11 amino acids.

The rearrangement joins TRBV4-1 to TRBJ2-1; TRBD2 is a possible D gene (5 bases). This CDR3 is 17 amino acids long. The germline V gene has CDR1 MGHRA and CDR2 YSYEKL. The germline V and J ends were trimmed by 0 bases and 2 bases, with 14 bases remaining between them. The DNA for the CDR3 is TGCGCCAGCAGCCAAGAAGGAAGCGGACGAACCTACAATGAGCAGTTCTTC. The encoded protein is CASSQEGSGRTYNEQFF.

The chain employs TRBV4-2 and TRBJ1-1, with D possibly TRBD1 on 6 matching bases. Between the trimmed V and J ends, which lost 3 bases and 1 base, there was a span of 6 bases. The CDR3 spans 13 residues. Germline-derived CDR1 and CDR2 are LGHNA and YNFKEQ. The CDR3 protein is CASSQTGNTEAFF. The CDR3 nucleotides are TGTGCCAGCAGCCAGACAGGGAACACTGAAGCTTTCTTT.